The 15 T cell receptor beta chains below come from one sample, sequenced in a study of neurological immune-mediated disorders. TCRdb reprocessed the 5' RACE reads with MiXCR, giving one entry per CDR3 protein. The sample records 85,000 to 90,000 distinct CDR3 sequences, 3% to 4.5% being singletons. What was sequenced was PBMCs. These receptors all come from a woman in her 50s with multiple sclerosis.

This clonotype has a count of ten or more. The rearrangement joins TRBV12-3 or TRBV12-4 to TRBJ1-2; D ambiguous. Trimming pared 6 bases from V and 2 bases from J, leaving 16 bases between. This CDR3 has 15 residues. The DNA for the CDR3 is TGTGCCAGCAGCAAAAGGTGGTCGCAAAACTATGGCTACACCTTC. The encoded protein is CASSKRWSQNYGYTF.

This clonotype was counted ten times or more. V usage is TRBV7-9 and J usage is TRBJ2-7, with D possibly called TRBD1 or TRBD2 (6 bases each). V lost 0 bases and J lost 7, with 22 bases in between. Germline CDR1 reads SEHNR; CDR2 reads FQNEAQ (reference sequence). CDR3 length: 17 amino acids. The CDR3 nucleotides read TGTGCCAGCAGCTTAGCGGGAAGAGGGGGGTATCTGCGGGAGCAGTACTTC. Its translation is CASSLAGRGGYLREQYF.

The sample holds many counts of this clonotype. The chain joins TRBV15 to TRBJ2-7; TRBD1 matches at 8 bases. CDR3 length equals 13 residues. Germline trimming cut 7 bases from V and 1 base from J; bases unmatched to any gene: 3. Germline V lookup: CDR1 LNHNV, CDR2 YYDKDF (reference sequence). CDR3 nucleotide sequence: TGTGCCACCAAAAGACAGGGGTCCTACGAGCAGTACTTC. Protein: CATKRQGSYEQYF.

This clonotype occurred many times. The chain uses TRBV20-1 and TRBJ2-1; 7 nucleotides match TRBD1. The CDR3 runs to 12 residues. Germline values: CDR1 DFQATT, CDR2 SNEGSKA (reference sequence). J was trimmed by 7 bases and V by 4 bases; bases with no gene match: 4. CDR3 DNA: TGCAGTGCTACGAAGACAGGGAATGAGCAGTTCTTC. Translation gives CSATKTGNEQFF.

This clonotype has ten or more counts. J is TRBJ2-1 and V is TRBV27; 10 positions match TRBD1. CDR3 length: 15 amino acids. Germline CDR1 reads MNHEY; CDR2 reads SMNVEV (reference sequence). Trimming removed 5 bases from V and 5 bases from J; junction bases left unmatched: 6. Here the CDR3 reads CASSPRDRGHNEQFF. Written as DNA, the CDR3 is TGTGCCAGCAGTCCCCGGGACAGGGGTCACAATGAGCAGTTCTTC.

This clonotype was counted many times. At one of its ends the junction is not consistent with the germline gene, which may arise from a read error. The V call is TRBV20-1, the J call TRBJ2-1; possibly TRBD1 or TRBD2 for D (6 bases each). The CDR3 has 13 amino acids. The V gene's germline CDR1 is DFQATT and CDR2 SNEGSKA (reference sequence). This CDR3 is CSPRGDPYNEQFF. CDR3 bases: TGCAGTCCTAGGGGGGACCCTTACAATGAGCAGTTCTTC.

This clonotype occurred a few times. The J gene is TRBJ2-2, the V gene TRBV9, with TRBD1 matching over 7 bases. Germline V gene sequence: CDR1 SGDLS, CDR2 YYNGEE. Germline trimming cut 4 bases from V and 1 base from J; bases unmatched to any gene: 4. This CDR3 region has 15 residues. Written as DNA, the CDR3 is TGTGCCAGCAGCACGACAGGGATGAACACCGGGGAGCTGTTTTTT. Its protein product is CASSTTGMNTGELFF. The entire variable domain, with the rest obtained from reference TRBV9 and TRBJ2-2, is as follows: DSGVTQTPKHLITATGQRVTLRCSPRSGDLSVYWYQQSLDQGLQFLIQYYNGEERAKGNILERFSAQQFPDLHSELNLSSLELGDSALYFCASSTTGMNTGELFFGEGSRLTVL.

This clonotype showed up many times. The chain carries TRBV9 and TRBJ2-7, with a weak D call TRBD2 (6 bases). The CDR3 is 14 amino acids. Germline CDR1 reads SGDLS; CDR2 reads YYNGEE. The V and J ends lost 3 bases and 0 bases respectively, with 10 bases between them. The CDR3 is CASSDRGDSYEQYF. The DNA for the CDR3 is TGTGCCAGCAGCGATCGCGGGGACTCCTACGAGCAGTACTTC.

There are many counts of this clonotype. The chain recombines TRBV20-1 with TRBJ1-2; D call uncertain. This CDR3 contains 14 residues. Germline V CDR1 and CDR2: DFQATT, SNEGSKA (reference sequence). Trimming shortened V by 6 bases and J by 7 bases, and 21 bases separated the two germline ends. This CDR3 is CSALLGSRSPGYTF. CDR3 nucleotides: TGCAGTGCACTCCTTGGTTCCCGTTCTCCTGGCTACACCTTC.

This clonotype was seen repeatedly, ten times or more. The gene calls are TRBV5-1 and TRBJ2-1; 11 nucleotides match TRBD2. J gave up 10 bases and V 1 base, and 4 bases lay outside the gene matches. CDR3 length: 14 amino acids. Germline V lookup: CDR1 SGHRS, CDR2 YFSETQ. Written as DNA, the CDR3 is TGCGCCAGCAGCTTGACTAGCGGGGGCGCGGAGCAGTTCTTC. Translated, it gives CASSLTSGGAEQFF.

At least ten counts were recorded for this clonotype. This chain connects TRBV15 to TRBJ1-5; D not certain. Germline CDR1 LNHNV, CDR2 YYDKDF (reference sequence). V was pared by 3 bases and J by 6 bases, with 6 bases between. CDR3 length: 12 amino acids. CDR3 DNA: TGTGCCACCAGCAGCACTGGTCAGCCCCAGCATTTT. This encodes CATSSTGQPQHF.

This clonotype has at least ten counts. The chain links TRBV9 to TRBJ2-3; tentative D call: TRBD2 (6 bases). The CDR3 is 18 amino acids. Germline CDR1 SGDLS, CDR2 YYNGEE. V was trimmed by 0 bases and J by 2 bases, leaving 19 bases between them. This CDR3 is CASSVAVTREVYTDTQYF. The CDR3 DNA is TGTGCCAGCAGCGTAGCCGTGACTAGGGAGGTTTACACAGATACGCAGTATTTT.

This clonotype showed up many times. The chain couples TRBV4-3 to TRBJ1-5; D unresolved. V was cut by 1 base and J by 7 bases, with 8 bases left in between. This CDR3 is 13 amino acids long. Germline CDR1 is LGHNA and CDR2 is YSLEER. The CDR3 region has the DNA TGCGCCAGCAGCCAAGGGGTCTCGCAGCCCCAGCATTTT. Translated: CASSQGVSQPQHF.

This clonotype was recorded many times. A much larger clonotype is one base distant, so this may be a read error. V and J are TRBV20-1 and TRBJ1-5; no clear D gene. The CDR3 has 14 amino acids. V lost 3 bases, J lost 3 bases, and 12 bases lay in between. Germline CDR1 reads DFQATT; CDR2 reads SNEGSKA (reference sequence). The DNA of the CDR3 is TGCAGTGCTAGGCAAGCGAAGTACAATCAGCCCCAGCATTTT. It is translated as CSARQAKYNQPQHF.

This clonotype was seen many times. The genes are TRBV20-1 and TRBJ1-6; perhaps TRBD1 as D (6 bases). This CDR3 region has 15 residues. Trimming removed 0 bases at V and 6 bases at J, with 12 bases between. Per the germline V gene, CDR1 is DFQATT and CDR2 is SNEGSKA (reference sequence). CDR3 protein: CSARDTGSGNSPLHF. CDR3 sequence (DNA): TGCAGTGCTAGAGATACAGGGAGTGGTAATTCACCCCTCCACTTT.